Shown below are 2 T cell receptor beta chains from a single sample sequenced in a study of beta chain features in type 1 diabetes. Since all of the isolated RNA was reverse transcribed, expressed TCRB transcripts were what got sequenced. Using immunoSEQ multiplex PCR, the repertoire was profiled, and TCRdb retains in-frame clones only, with some absent. The sample lists a few hundred thousand clones; 27% were seen once. Material: central memory CD4+ T cells from blood. The source is a man under 40 in good health.

The chain links TRBV7-2 to TRBJ2-2; 7 nucleotides align to TRBD1. Germline trimming cut 7 bases from V and 6 bases from J; bases unmatched to any gene: 11. The CDR3 length is 15 residues. Germline V lookup: CDR1 SGHTA, CDR2 FQGNSA. The CDR3 bases are TGTGCCAGCAAAACCGACAGGGTCGTGGCCGGGGAGCTGTTTTTT. Protein: CASKTDRVVAGELFF.

The V call is TRBV5-1, the J call TRBJ1-1; 7 bases line up with TRBD1. Germline CDR1 SGHRS, CDR2 YFSETQ. The junction had 15 bases not matched to a gene; V was cut back by 7 bases and J by 3 bases. This CDR3 is 16 amino acids long. The CDR3 DNA follows: TGCGCCAGCGGGCAACAGGGGACGCGCGGGGACACTGAAGCTTTCTTT. As protein: CASGQQGTRGDTEAFF.